This is a list of T cell receptor beta chains from one sample in a study of T cell repertoires in cytomegalovirus infection. TCRdb re-derived calls from the reads in MiXCR, one entry per CDR3 protein. This table holds approximately 190,000 distinct CDR3 sequences, 28% found once. Material: PBMCs. The receptors were gathered from a human donor in good health (CMV status not recorded). Some clones in this sample may be carry-over from other donors' samples. Both conserved end residues are part of each CDR3. A D gene is named only where the DNA matches it firmly. Clone size is given for some rows only: seen once, a few or many times, or a class if the clone is expanded.

TRBJ1-1 TRBV11-2 few NA CASSSGFRSNTEAFF TGTGCCAGCAGCTCGGGGTTCAGATCGAACACTGAAGCTTTCTTT
TRBJ2-3 TRBV6-1 NA TRBD1 CATADRGRRDTDTQYF TGTGCCACCGCGGACAGGGGCCGGCGAGATACAGATACGCAGTATTTT
TRBJ1-1 TRBV7-3 many NA CASSLSGIREAFF TGTGCCAGCAGCTTATCAGGGATCCGAGAAGCTTTCTTT
TRBJ1-2 TRBV12-3/TRBV12-4 NA NA CASSFESYGYTF TGTGCCAGCAGTTTTGAAAGCTATGGCTACACCTTC
TRBJ2-1 TRBV12-3/TRBV12-4 NA NA CASTSDASSYNEQFF TGTGCCAGCACCTCGGACGCGAGCTCCTACAATGAGCAGTTCTTC
TRBJ2-1 TRBV4-2 few NA CASSQGRQNNPEQFF TGTGCCAGCAGCCAAGGGCGGCAGAATAACCCAGAGCAGTTCTTC
TRBJ2-1 TRBV20-1 NA TRBD2 CSARVELAGLSGINEQFF TGCAGTGCTAGAGTGGAACTAGCGGGGCTTTCAGGTATCAATGAGCAGTTCTTC
TRBJ2-5 TRBV10-3 NA NA CAISGDEETQYF TGTGCCATCAGTGGGGACGAAGAGACCCAGTACTTC
TRBJ1-6 TRBV7-2 many NA CASSSGHPNSPLHF TGTGCCAGCAGCTCGGGACATCCTAATTCACCCCTCCACTTT
TRBJ1-2 TRBV7-2 many NA CASSFEVNRDYGYTF TGTGCCAGCAGCTTTGAGGTTAACAGAGACTATGGCTACACCTTC
TRBJ1-1 TRBV12-3/TRBV12-4 few TRBD1 CASSPGQVNPEAFF TGTGCCAGCAGTCCCGGACAGGTTAACCCTGAAGCTTTCTTT
TRBJ2-7 TRBV6-5 few NA CASMVWRGQSSYEQYF TGTGCCAGCATGGTCTGGCGGGGCCAAAGCTCCTACGAGCAGTACTTC
TRBJ2-5 TRBV27 few TRBD1 CASSLGRRGRQETQYF TGTGCCAGCAGTCTCGGACGTAGGGGGCGACAAGAGACCCAGTACTTC
TRBJ2-6 TRBV11-2 NA NA CASSLGRSGANVLTF TGTGCCAGCAGCCTGGGACGTTCTGGGGCCAACGTCCTGACTTTC
TRBJ1-6 TRBV10-3 few TRBD1 CAISGERTGGRSPLHF TGTGCCATCAGTGGAGAAAGGACAGGGGGACGGTCACCCCTCCACTTT
TRBJ1-6 TRBV7-4 NA NA CASSLQSAAAYLNSPLHF TGTGCCAGCAGCTTACAGTCGGCAGCCGCCTATTTAAATTCACCCCTCCACTTT
TRBJ1-1 TRBV19 few NA CASSISDSRRTFF TGTGCCAGTAGTATTTCGGACAGTAGGAGGACTTTCTTT
TRBJ2-1 TRBV6-2/TRBV6-3 NA NA CASSYGLSNEQFF TGTGCCAGCAGTTACGGCCTTTCGAATGAGCAGTTCTTC
TRBJ2-3 TRBV11-2 many NA CASSFGTSRDTQYF TGTGCCAGCAGCTTTGGTACCTCAAGAGATACGCAGTATTTT
TRBJ2-4 TRBV11-2 NA NA CASSLSTANIQYF TGTGCCAGCAGCTTGTCCACAGCAAACATTCAGTACTTC
TRBJ1-6 TRBV7-8 many TRBD1 CASSLTGVTSTLHF TGTGCCAGCAGCCTTACAGGGGTTACTTCGACCCTCCACTTT
TRBJ2-5 TRBV30 NA NA CAWRTREETQYF TGTGCCTGGAGGACGCGAGAAGAGACCCAGTACTTC
TRBJ1-5 TRBV2 NA NA CASHGGVGQPQHF TGTGCCAGCCACGGGGGGGTGGGGCAGCCCCAGCATTTT
TRBJ1-3 TRBV7-2 NA NA CASSLGGFGNTIYF TGTGCCAGCAGCTTAGGAGGTTTTGGAAACACCATATATTTT
TRBJ1-2 TRBV23-1 few NA CASRPKILFIGYTF TGCGCCAGCAGACCGAAAATACTGTTTATCGGCTACACCTTC
TRBJ2-5 TRBV7-6 NA TRBD1 CASSVTGGGEVRTQYF TGTGCCAGCAGCGTAACAGGGGGCGGGGAGGTGAGGACCCAGTACTTC
TRBJ1-1 TRBV9 NA NA CASSVDEFRNTEAFF TGTGCCAGCAGCGTAGATGAGTTCAGGAACACTGAAGCTTTCTTT
TRBJ2-2 TRBV7-3 NA TRBD2 CASSLTGGGNTGELFF TGTGCCAGCAGCTTAACTGGCGGGGGGAACACCGGGGAGCTGTTTTTT
TRBJ2-1 TRBV6-5 few NA CASSYSQPGSYNEQFF TGTGCCAGCAGTTACTCTCAACCAGGATCCTACAATGAGCAGTTCTTC
TRBJ1-1 TRBV29-1 NA NA CSPVGRTEAFF TGCAGCCCCGTAGGGCGCACTGAAGCTTTCTTT
TRBJ1-1 TRBV19 few NA CASSIDERRFEAFF TGTGCCAGTAGTATAGATGAGAGGAGGTTTGAAGCTTTCTTT
TRBJ1-4 TRBV19 NA NA CASREGIRATNEKLFF TGTGCCAGTAGAGAAGGGATCCGTGCAACTAATGAAAAACTGTTTTTT
TRBJ1-2 TRBV7-2 few TRBD1 CANTDRGSYGYTF TGTGCCAACACGGACAGGGGCAGCTATGGCTACACCTTC
TRBJ2-1 TRBV7-8 NA TRBD2 CASSLARGGANEQFF TGTGCCAGCAGCTTAGCGCGCGGGGGGGCCAATGAGCAGTTCTTC
TRBJ1-3 TRBV11-2 few NA CASSPPFPRGNTIYF TGTGCCAGCAGCCCCCCATTCCCTCGCGGAAACACCATATATTTT
TRBJ1-1 TRBV12-3/TRBV12-4 NA TRBD1 CASSLSSTGRSEEAFF TGTGCCAGCAGTTTAAGCTCGACAGGGAGATCTGAAGAAGCTTTCTTT
TRBJ1-4 TRBV6-2/TRBV6-3 NA NA CASSYFAGEGEKLFF TGTGCCAGCAGTTACTTCGCAGGGGAAGGTGAAAAACTGTTTTTT
TRBJ1-1 TRBV18 NA NA CASSPELNTEAFF TGTGCCAGCTCACCGGAACTGAACACTGAAGCTTTCTTT
TRBJ2-2 TRBV12-3/TRBV12-4 NA NA CASSSTPANTGELFF TGTGCCAGCAGTTCTACCCCGGCGAACACCGGGGAGCTGTTTTTT
TRBJ2-3 TRBV23-1 NA NA CASSHPDSRLSTDTQYF TGCGCCAGCAGTCACCCTGACAGTCGCCTAAGCACAGATACGCAGTATTTT
TRBJ2-3 TRBV7-3 NA NA CASSLAGADTQYF TGTGCCAGCAGCCTCGCTGGCGCAGATACGCAGTATTTT
TRBJ2-3 TRBV7-2 many NA CASSTLGPEGTDTQYF TGTGCCAGCAGCACTTTGGGCCCCGAGGGCACAGATACGCAGTATTTT
TRBJ2-7 TRBV10-2 NA NA CASSEEVRYEQYF TGCGCCAGCAGTGAAGAGGTTCGGTACGAGCAGTACTTC
TRBJ1-5 TRBV4-2 few NA CASSQTRGIGQPQHF TGTGCCAGCAGCCAAACCCGAGGGATCGGGCAGCCCCAGCATTTT
TRBJ2-1 TRBV7-3 few TRBD2 CASSPSGGADEQFF TGTGCCAGCAGCCCCAGCGGGGGGGCCGATGAGCAGTTCTTC
TRBJ1-1 TRBV6-6 NA NA CASSYSSMTTEAFF TGTGCCAGCAGTTACTCGAGTATGACCACTGAAGCTTTCTTT
TRBJ1-6 TRBV19 few NA CASSITGTTNSPLHF TGTGCCAGTAGTATTACAGGGACGACGAATTCACCCCTCCACTTT
TRBJ1-4 TRBV29-1 NA NA CSGRFNEKLFF TGCAGCGGGCGGTTTAATGAAAAACTGTTTTTT
TRBJ1-1 TRBV7-9 NA NA CASSRAVSRTEAFF TGTGCCAGCAGCCGAGCAGTCTCCCGAACTGAAGCTTTCTTT
TRBJ1-3 TRBV7-2 NA TRBD1 CASSLESTGHGNTIYF TGTGCCAGCAGCTTAGAGTCGACAGGGCATGGAAACACCATATATTTT
TRBJ1-1 TRBV23-1 few TRBD1 CASSQWDRPEAFF TGCGCCAGCAGTCAATGGGACAGACCTGAAGCTTTCTTT